This is a list of T cell receptor beta chains from one sample in a study of technical replicates of blood from a handful of donors. Data came from immunoSEQ multiplex PCR; TCRdb stores just in-frame clones and leaves some out. There are approximately 82,000 clones in the sample; over 90% occur only once, and around 0.35% lies in the top ten. What was sequenced was T cells isolated from PBMCs. These receptor sequences come from a human donor in good health. Both conserved end residues are part of each CDR3.

j_call,v_call,cdr3_length,cdr3_aa
TRBJ1-2,TRBV7-2,15,CASSLAGSLNYGYTF
TRBJ2-3,TRBV5-5,15,CASSLYRGSTDTQYF
TRBJ2-2,TRBV19,13,CASKPEFSGELFF
TRBJ1-4,TRBV5-1,16,CASSPARAPTNEKLFF
TRBJ2-7,TRBV5-5,17,CASSFGRQGGLSYEQYF
TRBJ1-1,TRBV11-3,15,CASSPRTKANTEAFF
TRBJ2-7,TRBV28,12,CASSPMPGEQYF
TRBJ2-3,TRBV4-3,17,CASSQAGLAGPTDTQYF
TRBJ2-1,TRBV7-9,18,CASSPSGREDNNYNEQFF
TRBJ1-5,TRBV6-1,15,CASSVPAISNQPQHF
TRBJ2-3,TRBV28,16,CASSLLGRGETDTQYF
TRBJ2-3,TRBV6-6,15,CASSQTSGTTDTQYF
TRBJ1-5,TRBV7-2,15,CASSLDTGGWQPQHF
TRBJ1-1,TRBV11-2,14,CASSLTGVGTEAFF
TRBJ2-7,TRBV5-1,15,CASSPVGQGYYEQYF
TRBJ2-7,TRBV28,16,CASSSTQGIVSYEQYF
TRBJ1-3,TRBV6-6,13,CASGSQSGNTIYF
TRBJ2-1,TRBV7-8,11,CASSLAAEQFF
TRBJ2-7,TRBV10-3,12,CAIWDRGYEQYF
TRBJ2-2,TRBV25-1,15,CASTRAGSNTGELFF
TRBJ2-1,TRBV7-6,15,CASSLVAGVRNEQFF